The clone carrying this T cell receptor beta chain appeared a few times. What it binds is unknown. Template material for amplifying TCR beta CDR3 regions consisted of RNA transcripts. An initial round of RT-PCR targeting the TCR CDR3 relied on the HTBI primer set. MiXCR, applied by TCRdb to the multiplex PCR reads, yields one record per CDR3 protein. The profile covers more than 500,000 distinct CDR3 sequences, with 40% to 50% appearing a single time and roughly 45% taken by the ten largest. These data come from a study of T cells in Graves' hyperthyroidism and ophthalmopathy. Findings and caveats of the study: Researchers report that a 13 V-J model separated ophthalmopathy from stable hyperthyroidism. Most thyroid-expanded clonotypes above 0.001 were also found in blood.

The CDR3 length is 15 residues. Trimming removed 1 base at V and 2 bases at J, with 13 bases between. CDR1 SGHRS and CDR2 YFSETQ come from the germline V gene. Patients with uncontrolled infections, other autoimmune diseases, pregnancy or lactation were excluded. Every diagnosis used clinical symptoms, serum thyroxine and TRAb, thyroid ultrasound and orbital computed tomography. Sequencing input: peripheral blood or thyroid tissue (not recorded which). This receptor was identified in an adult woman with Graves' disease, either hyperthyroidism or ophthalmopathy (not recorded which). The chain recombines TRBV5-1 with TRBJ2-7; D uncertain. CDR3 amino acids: CASSLNLGKTYEQYF. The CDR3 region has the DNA TGCGCCAGCAGCTTGAACCTGGGGAAGACCTACGAGCAGTACTTC.